Listed below are T cell receptor beta chains from one sample, sequenced in a study of cytomegalovirus exposure and HLA in healthy donors. The method was immunoSEQ multiplex PCR; TCRdb's version includes in-frame clones alone and lacks a portion of them. This table holds 180,000 or so clones, just under 80% found once. The sample consisted of PBMCs. The receptors here all came from a woman under 40 in good health and CMV-seronegative. The CDR3 runs from the conserved cysteine through the conserved F or W. A D gene is named only where the DNA matches it firmly. Size is omitted from some rows. Given values are once, few, many or a class for expanded clones.

cdr3_aa: CASSLDSFNEKLFF
cdr3_nt: TGCGCCAGCAGCTTGGACAGTTTTAATGAAAAACTGTTTTTT
j_call: TRBJ1-4
clone_size: NA
d_call: NA
v_call: TRBV5-1

cdr3_aa: CASSPRTGNVADTQYF
cdr3_nt: TGTGCCAGCAGTCCCCGGACAGGGAACGTTGCAGATACGCAGTATTTT
j_call: TRBJ2-3
clone_size: NA
d_call: TRBD1
v_call: TRBV6-4

cdr3_aa: CASSLALGVTNSNEKLFF
cdr3_nt: TGTGCCAGCAGCTTAGCGCTAGGGGTAACCAACTCTAATGAAAAACTGTTTTTT
j_call: TRBJ1-4
clone_size: NA
d_call: NA
v_call: TRBV7-9

cdr3_aa: CAWSASDSGELFF
cdr3_nt: TGTGCCTGGAGTGCATCGGACAGCGGGGAGCTGTTTTTT
j_call: TRBJ2-2
clone_size: NA
d_call: NA
v_call: TRBV30

cdr3_aa: CASSGYGTGGTYEQYF
cdr3_nt: TGTGCCAGCAGCGGATATGGGACAGGGGGGACCTACGAGCAGTACTTC
j_call: TRBJ2-7
clone_size: NA
d_call: TRBD1
v_call: TRBV7-9

cdr3_aa: CASRVRDSNSPLHF
cdr3_nt: TGTGCCAGCAGGGTCCGGGACAGCAATTCACCCCTCCACTTT
j_call: TRBJ1-6
clone_size: once
d_call: TRBD1
v_call: TRBV6-6

cdr3_aa: CASSIDRGETQYF
cdr3_nt: TGTGCTAGCAGCATCGACAGGGGAGAGACCCAGTACTTC
j_call: TRBJ2-5
clone_size: few
d_call: TRBD1
v_call: TRBV7-7

cdr3_aa: CASSTPTSGAPTDTQYF
cdr3_nt: TGTGCCAGCAGTACCCCGACTAGCGGCGCTCCCACAGATACGCAGTATTTT
j_call: TRBJ2-3
clone_size: NA
d_call: TRBD2
v_call: TRBV5-6

cdr3_aa: CAWSVSTDTQYF
cdr3_nt: TGTGCCTGGAGCGTTAGCACAGATACGCAGTATTTT
j_call: TRBJ2-3
clone_size: NA
d_call: NA
v_call: TRBV30

cdr3_aa: CASSTGYEQYF
cdr3_nt: TGCGCCAGCAGTACAGGGTACGAGCAGTACTTC
j_call: TRBJ2-7
clone_size: NA
d_call: NA
v_call: TRBV10-1

cdr3_aa: CASRQGPLNTEAFF
cdr3_nt: TGTGCCAGCAGGCAGGGGCCATTAAACACTGAAGCTTTCTTT
j_call: TRBJ1-1
clone_size: few
d_call: NA
v_call: TRBV27

cdr3_aa: CASRDSSGNTIYF
cdr3_nt: TGTGCCAGCAGGGACAGCTCTGGAAACACCATATATTTT
j_call: TRBJ1-3
clone_size: NA
d_call: NA
v_call: TRBV7-2

cdr3_aa: CASSLTGNTEAFF
cdr3_nt: TGTGCCAGCAGCTTAACAGGGAACACTGAAGCTTTCTTT
j_call: TRBJ1-1
clone_size: medium-sized
d_call: NA
v_call: TRBV5-5

cdr3_aa: CASSPEQRGGNQPQHF
cdr3_nt: TGTGCCAGCTCACCAGAACAGCGGGGGGGTAATCAGCCCCAGCATTTT
j_call: TRBJ1-5
clone_size: NA
d_call: NA
v_call: TRBV18

cdr3_aa: CSVVPTGRSIQETQYF
cdr3_nt: TGCAGCGTGGTTCCGACAGGGCGCAGTATCCAAGAGACCCAGTACTTC
j_call: TRBJ2-5
clone_size: NA
d_call: TRBD1
v_call: TRBV29-1

cdr3_aa: CASSLETSGAIRRAKNIQYF
cdr3_nt: TGCGCCAGCAGCTTGGAGACTAGCGGGGCGATAAGGCGAGCCAAAAACATTCAGTACTTC
j_call: TRBJ2-4
clone_size: NA
d_call: TRBD2
v_call: TRBV5-1

cdr3_aa: CAWNSGGYEQYF
cdr3_nt: TGTGCCTGGAACTCTGGAGGCTACGAGCAGTACTTC
j_call: TRBJ2-7
clone_size: NA
d_call: NA
v_call: TRBV30

cdr3_aa: CASSHSWTSGGLDTQYF
cdr3_nt: TGCGCCAGCAGCCATTCTTGGACTAGCGGGGGGCTAGATACGCAGTATTTT
j_call: TRBJ2-3
clone_size: NA
d_call: TRBD2
v_call: TRBV4-3

cdr3_aa: CASSLSRGPNYEQYF
cdr3_nt: TGCGCCAGCAGCTTGTCCAGGGGACCTAACTACGAGCAGTACTTC
j_call: TRBJ2-7
clone_size: NA
d_call: NA
v_call: TRBV5-1

cdr3_aa: CASRFGSYGEKLFF
cdr3_nt: TGTGCCAGCAGGTTCGGGTCCTACGGGGAAAAACTGTTTTTT
j_call: TRBJ1-4
clone_size: NA
d_call: NA
v_call: TRBV2

cdr3_aa: CASSAAPGQGADGYTF
cdr3_nt: TGTGCCAGCAGCGCAGCACCGGGACAGGGGGCCGATGGCTACACCTTC
j_call: TRBJ1-2
clone_size: NA
d_call: TRBD1
v_call: TRBV13

cdr3_aa: CASSLDRTGVSEAFF
cdr3_nt: TGCGCCAGCAGCTTGGACAGGACAGGGGTCTCTGAAGCTTTCTTT
j_call: TRBJ1-1
clone_size: few
d_call: TRBD1
v_call: TRBV5-1

cdr3_aa: CASSQAQTSYEQYF
cdr3_nt: TGTGCCAGCAGCCAGGCTCAAACCTCCTACGAGCAGTACTTC
j_call: TRBJ2-7
clone_size: once
d_call: NA
v_call: TRBV6-1

cdr3_aa: CASRPLGGNTGELFF
cdr3_nt: TGTGCCAGCAGGCCACTCGGGGGGAACACCGGGGAGCTGTTTTTT
j_call: TRBJ2-2
clone_size: few
d_call: NA
v_call: TRBV27

cdr3_aa: CSVEDRENEKLFF
cdr3_nt: TGCAGCGTTGAGGACAGGGAGAATGAAAAACTGTTTTTT
j_call: TRBJ1-4
clone_size: NA
d_call: TRBD1
v_call: TRBV29-1

cdr3_aa: CASSYLTIMNTEAFF
cdr3_nt: TGTGCCAGCAGCTATTTGACAATCATGAACACTGAAGCTTTCTTT
j_call: TRBJ1-1
clone_size: NA
d_call: NA
v_call: TRBV7-8

cdr3_aa: CASSIWLRGNQPQHF
cdr3_nt: TGTGCCAGTAGTATTTGGTTGAGGGGCAATCAGCCCCAGCATTTT
j_call: TRBJ1-5
clone_size: once
d_call: NA
v_call: TRBV19

cdr3_aa: CASSLAAGVANIQYF
cdr3_nt: TGCGCCAGCAGCTTGGCCGCAGGGGTCGCAAACATTCAGTACTTC
j_call: TRBJ2-4
clone_size: NA
d_call: NA
v_call: TRBV5-1

cdr3_aa: CASSLDSSGANVLTF
cdr3_nt: TGTGCCAGCAGCTTGGACAGTTCTGGGGCCAACGTCCTGACTTTC
j_call: TRBJ2-6
clone_size: NA
d_call: NA
v_call: TRBV5-5

cdr3_aa: CASSFATGTEETQYF
cdr3_nt: TGTGCCAGCAGCTTCGCCACTGGGACAGAAGAGACCCAGTACTTC
j_call: TRBJ2-5
clone_size: NA
d_call: TRBD1
v_call: TRBV11-3

cdr3_aa: CASSFRTSGGVSDTQYF
cdr3_nt: TGTGCCAGCAGCTTCCGGACTAGCGGGGGGGTGTCAGATACGCAGTATTTT
j_call: TRBJ2-3
clone_size: NA
d_call: TRBD2
v_call: TRBV7-9

cdr3_aa: CASSDRGWGSGANVLTF
cdr3_nt: TGTGCCAGCAGTGACAGGGGCTGGGGTTCTGGGGCCAACGTCCTGACTTTC
j_call: TRBJ2-6
clone_size: NA
d_call: NA
v_call: TRBV6-4

cdr3_aa: CASSQGTSGETQYF
cdr3_nt: TGCGCCAGCAGCCAGGGGACTAGCGGCGAGACCCAGTACTTC
j_call: TRBJ2-5
clone_size: few
d_call: TRBD2
v_call: TRBV4-3

cdr3_aa: CASSGQFPNSPLHF
cdr3_nt: TGTGCCAGTAGTGGACAGTTCCCAAATTCACCCCTCCACTTT
j_call: TRBJ1-6
clone_size: few
d_call: NA
v_call: TRBV19

cdr3_aa: CASSVDPPGLMKETQYF
cdr3_nt: TGTGCCAGCAGCGTAGACCCCCCAGGGTTAATGAAAGAGACCCAGTACTTC
j_call: TRBJ2-5
clone_size: NA
d_call: NA
v_call: TRBV9

cdr3_aa: CASSITGSTDTQYF
cdr3_nt: TGTGCCAGTAGTATTACAGGTTCCACAGATACGCAGTATTTT
j_call: TRBJ2-3
clone_size: NA
d_call: NA
v_call: TRBV19

cdr3_aa: CASSHPDRTSGNTIYF
cdr3_nt: TGTGCCAGCAGTCACCCCGACAGAACGTCCGGAAACACCATATATTTT
j_call: TRBJ1-3
clone_size: NA
d_call: NA
v_call: TRBV27